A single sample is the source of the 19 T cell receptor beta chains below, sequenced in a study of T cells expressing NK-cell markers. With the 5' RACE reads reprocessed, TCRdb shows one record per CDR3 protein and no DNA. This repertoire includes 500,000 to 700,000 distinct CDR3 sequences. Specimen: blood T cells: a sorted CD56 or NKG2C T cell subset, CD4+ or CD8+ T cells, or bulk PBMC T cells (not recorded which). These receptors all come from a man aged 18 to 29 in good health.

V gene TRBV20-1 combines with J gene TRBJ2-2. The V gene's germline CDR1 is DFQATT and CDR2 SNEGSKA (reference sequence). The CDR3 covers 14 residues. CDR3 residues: CSARHSHNTGELFF.

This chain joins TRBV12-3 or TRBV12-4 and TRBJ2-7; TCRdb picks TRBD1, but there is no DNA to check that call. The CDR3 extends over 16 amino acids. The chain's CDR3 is CASSTNRGPTSYEQYF.

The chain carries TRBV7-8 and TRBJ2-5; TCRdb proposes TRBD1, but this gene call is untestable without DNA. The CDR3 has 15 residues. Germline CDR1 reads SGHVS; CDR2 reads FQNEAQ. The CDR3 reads CASSLIPGTGGTQYF.

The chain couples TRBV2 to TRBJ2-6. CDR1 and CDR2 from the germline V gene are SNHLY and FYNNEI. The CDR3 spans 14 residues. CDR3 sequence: CASSEFTGANVLTF.

The CDR3 region is CASSLGGPGLHEQYF. The rearrangement uses TRBV7-2 and TRBJ2-7; checking the TCRdb D call of TRBD1 is not possible without DNA. Germline values: CDR1 SGHTA, CDR2 FQGNSA. The CDR3 spans 15 residues.

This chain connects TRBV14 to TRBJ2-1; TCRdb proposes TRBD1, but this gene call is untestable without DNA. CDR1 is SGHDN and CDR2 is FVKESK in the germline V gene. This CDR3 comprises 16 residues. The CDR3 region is CASSQEGHPMYNEQFF. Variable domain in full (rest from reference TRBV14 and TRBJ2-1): EAGVTQFPSHSVIEKGQTVTLRCDPISGHDNLYWYRRVMGKEIKFLLHFVKESKQDESGMPNNRFLAERTGGTYSTLKVQPAELEDSGVYFCASSQEGHPMYNEQFFGPGTRLTVL.

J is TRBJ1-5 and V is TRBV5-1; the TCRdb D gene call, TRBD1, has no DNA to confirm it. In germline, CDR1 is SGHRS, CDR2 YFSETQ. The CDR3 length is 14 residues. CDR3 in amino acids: CASSLSQGQGPQHF. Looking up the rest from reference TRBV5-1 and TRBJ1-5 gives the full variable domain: KAGVTQTPRYLIKTRGQQVTLSCSPISGHRSVSWYQQTPGQGLQFLFEYFSETQRNKGNFPGRFSGRQFSNSRSEMNVSTLELGDSALYLCASSLSQGQGPQHFGDGTRLSIL.

CDR3 protein: CASSFGPGDYGYTF. V and J are TRBV12-3 or TRBV12-4 and TRBJ1-2; TCRdb designates TRBD1, a call that cannot be tested without DNA. There are 14 residues in the CDR3.

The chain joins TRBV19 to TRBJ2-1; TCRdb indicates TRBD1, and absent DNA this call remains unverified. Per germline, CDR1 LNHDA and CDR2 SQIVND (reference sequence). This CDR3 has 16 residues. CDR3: CASSQVRGPTYNEQFF. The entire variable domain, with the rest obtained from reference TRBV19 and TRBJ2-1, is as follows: DGGITQSPKYLFRKEGQNVTLSCEQNLNHDAMYWYRQDPGQGLRLIYYSQIVNDFQKGDIAEGYSVSREKKESFPLTVTSAQKNPTAFYLCASSQVRGPTYNEQFFGPGTRLTVL.

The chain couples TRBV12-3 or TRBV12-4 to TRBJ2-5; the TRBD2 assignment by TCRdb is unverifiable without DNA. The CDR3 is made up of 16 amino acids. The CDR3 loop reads CASSSPPGRPQETQYF.

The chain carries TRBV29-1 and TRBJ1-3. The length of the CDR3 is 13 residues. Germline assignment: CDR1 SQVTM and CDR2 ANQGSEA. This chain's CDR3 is CSVQSPPGNTIYF. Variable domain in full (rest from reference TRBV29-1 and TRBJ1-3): SAVISQKPSRDICQRGTSLTIQCQVDSQVTMMFWYRQQPGQSLTLIATANQGSEATYESGFVIDKFPISRPNLTFSTLTVSNMSPEDSSIYLCSVQSPPGNTIYFGEGSWLTVV.

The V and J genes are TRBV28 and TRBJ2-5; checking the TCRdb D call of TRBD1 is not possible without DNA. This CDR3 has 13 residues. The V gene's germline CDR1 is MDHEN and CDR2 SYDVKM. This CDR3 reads CASSPGGVETQYF.

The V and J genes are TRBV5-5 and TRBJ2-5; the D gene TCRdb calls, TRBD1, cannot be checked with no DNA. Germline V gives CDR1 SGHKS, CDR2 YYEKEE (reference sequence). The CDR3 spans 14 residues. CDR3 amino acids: CASSSGIRQETQYF.

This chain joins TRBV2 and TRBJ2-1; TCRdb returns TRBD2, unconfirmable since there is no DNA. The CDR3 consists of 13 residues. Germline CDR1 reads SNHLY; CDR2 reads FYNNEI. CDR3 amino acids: CASRLADSNEQFF.

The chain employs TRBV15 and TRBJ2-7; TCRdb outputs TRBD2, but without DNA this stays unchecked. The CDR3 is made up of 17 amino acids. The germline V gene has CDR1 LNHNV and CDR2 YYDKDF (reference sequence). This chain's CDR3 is CATSRDPTGGPSYEQYF.

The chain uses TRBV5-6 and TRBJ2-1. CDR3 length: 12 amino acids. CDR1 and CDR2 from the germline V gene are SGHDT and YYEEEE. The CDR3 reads CASRAAYNEQFF.

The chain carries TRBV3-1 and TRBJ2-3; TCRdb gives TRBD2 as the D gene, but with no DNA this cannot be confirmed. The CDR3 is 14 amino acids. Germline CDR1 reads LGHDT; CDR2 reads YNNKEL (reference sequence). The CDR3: CASRKGLYTDTQYF.

CDR3 loop: CAWSVVGVDEQYF. The chain recombines TRBV30 with TRBJ2-7; lacking DNA, the TRBD1 call made by TCRdb goes unchecked. Germline values: CDR1 GTSNPN, CDR2 SVGIG (reference sequence). The CDR3 length is 13 residues.

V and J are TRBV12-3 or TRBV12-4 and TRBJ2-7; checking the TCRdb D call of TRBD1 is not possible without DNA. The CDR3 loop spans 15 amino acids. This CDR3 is CASRIGQDISYEQYF.